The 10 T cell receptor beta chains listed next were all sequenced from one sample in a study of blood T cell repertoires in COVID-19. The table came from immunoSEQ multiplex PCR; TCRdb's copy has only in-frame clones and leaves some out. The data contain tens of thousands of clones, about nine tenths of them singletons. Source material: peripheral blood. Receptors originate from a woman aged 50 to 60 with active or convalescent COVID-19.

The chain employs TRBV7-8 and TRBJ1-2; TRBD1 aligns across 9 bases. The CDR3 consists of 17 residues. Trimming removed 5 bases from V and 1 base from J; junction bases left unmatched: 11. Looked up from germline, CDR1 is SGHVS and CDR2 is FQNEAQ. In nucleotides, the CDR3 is TGTGCCAGCAGCCCCCAAGCGGGACAGGGCTTTAACTATGGCTACACCTTC. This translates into CASSPQAGQGFNYGYTF.

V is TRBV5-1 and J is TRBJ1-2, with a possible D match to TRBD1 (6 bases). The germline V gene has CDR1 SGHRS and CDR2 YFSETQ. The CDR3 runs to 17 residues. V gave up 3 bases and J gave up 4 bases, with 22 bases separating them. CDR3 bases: TGCGCCAGCAGCTATTCCTCTATCAGGGAGGGGGGCTATGGCTACACCTTC. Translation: CASSYSSIREGGYGYTF.

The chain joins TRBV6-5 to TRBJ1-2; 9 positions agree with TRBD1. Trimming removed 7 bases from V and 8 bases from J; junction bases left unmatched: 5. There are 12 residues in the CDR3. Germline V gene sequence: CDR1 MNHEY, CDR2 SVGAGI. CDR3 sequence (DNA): TGTGCCAGCAATAAAGGACAGGGGGGCTACACCTTC. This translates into CASNKGQGGYTF.

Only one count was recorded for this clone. CDR3 loop: CASIRSGGGYNEQFF. DNA for the CDR3: TGTGCCAGCATTCGATCGGGAGGGGGGTACAATGAGCAGTTCTTC. The genes are TRBV2 and TRBJ2-1, with 8 bases identical to TRBD2. This CDR3 comprises 15 residues. CDR1 is SNHLY and CDR2 is FYNNEI in the germline V gene. V trimming: 7 bases; J trimming: 4 bases; junction bases outside the gene matches: 9.

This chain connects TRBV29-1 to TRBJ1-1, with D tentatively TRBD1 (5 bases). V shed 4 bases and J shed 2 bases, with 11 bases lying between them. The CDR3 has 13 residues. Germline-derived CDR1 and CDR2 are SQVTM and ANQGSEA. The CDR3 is CSVGETANTEAFF. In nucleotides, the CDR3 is TGCAGCGTTGGAGAGACAGCCAACACTGAAGCTTTCTTT.

The CDR3 sequence is CASSEAVGGPYNEQFF. The DNA for the CDR3 is TGTGCCAGCAGTGAAGCGGTAGGGGGTCCTTACAATGAGCAGTTCTTC. The genes are TRBV6-1 and TRBJ2-1, with a possible D match to TRBD1 (6 bases). In germline, CDR1 is MNHNS, CDR2 SASEGT. The CDR3 is 16 residues long. V lost 0 bases and J 4 bases, leaving 13 bases between the germline ends.

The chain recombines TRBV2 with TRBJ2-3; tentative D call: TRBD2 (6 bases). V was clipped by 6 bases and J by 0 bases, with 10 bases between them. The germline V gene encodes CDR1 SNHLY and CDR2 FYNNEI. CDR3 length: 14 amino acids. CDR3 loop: CASSDGLSTDTQYF. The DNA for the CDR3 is TGTGCCAGCAGCGACGGACTAAGCACAGATACGCAGTATTTT.

As DNA, the CDR3 is TGTGCCAGCAGTCCACTTTCCTACGAGCAGTACTTC. This translates into CASSPLSYEQYF. The chain couples TRBV28 to TRBJ2-7; D is unclear. Per the germline V gene, CDR1 is MDHEN and CDR2 is SYDVKM. The CDR3 consists of 12 residues. V was trimmed by 5 bases and J by 1 base, leaving 6 bases between them.

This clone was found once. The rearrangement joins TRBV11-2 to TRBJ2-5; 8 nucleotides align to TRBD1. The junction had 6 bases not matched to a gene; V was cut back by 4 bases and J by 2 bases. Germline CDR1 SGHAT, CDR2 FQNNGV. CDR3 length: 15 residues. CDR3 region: CASSYGQGGQETQYF. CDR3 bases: TGTGCCAGCAGCTATGGACAGGGCGGGCAAGAGACCCAGTACTTC.

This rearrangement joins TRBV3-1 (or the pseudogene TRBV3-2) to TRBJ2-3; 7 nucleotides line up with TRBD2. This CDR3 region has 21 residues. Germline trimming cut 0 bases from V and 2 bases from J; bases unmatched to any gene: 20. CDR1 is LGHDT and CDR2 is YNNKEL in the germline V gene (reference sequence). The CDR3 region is CASSQDRLREPATHFTDTQYF. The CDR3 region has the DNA TGTGCCAGCAGCCAAGATCGCTTGCGGGAGCCTGCAACTCACTTCACAGATACGCAGTATTTT.